This T cell receptor beta chain comes out of a study of T cell responses to AZD1222 COVID-19 vaccine. Generated by immunoSEQ multiplex PCR, the TCRdb table keeps only in-frame clones and is missing some. The sample gives 85,000 to 95,000 clones, nearly 90% of which show up once; almost 8.5% is in the top ten. Per the germline V gene, CDR1 is SGHTA and CDR2 is FQGNSA. CDR3 length: 15 amino acids. V was clipped by 5 bases and J by 8 bases; unmatched bases: 13. The sequenced sample was peripheral blood, obtained on day 0 of AZD1222 vaccination. The chain links TRBV7-2 to TRBJ2-7; 9 positions match TRBD2. This TCR came from an adult in good health. The CDR3 loop is CASSPDRRTSVKQYF. DNA of the CDR3: TGTGCCAGCAGCCCTGATCGTAGGACTAGCGTCAAGCAGTACTTC.